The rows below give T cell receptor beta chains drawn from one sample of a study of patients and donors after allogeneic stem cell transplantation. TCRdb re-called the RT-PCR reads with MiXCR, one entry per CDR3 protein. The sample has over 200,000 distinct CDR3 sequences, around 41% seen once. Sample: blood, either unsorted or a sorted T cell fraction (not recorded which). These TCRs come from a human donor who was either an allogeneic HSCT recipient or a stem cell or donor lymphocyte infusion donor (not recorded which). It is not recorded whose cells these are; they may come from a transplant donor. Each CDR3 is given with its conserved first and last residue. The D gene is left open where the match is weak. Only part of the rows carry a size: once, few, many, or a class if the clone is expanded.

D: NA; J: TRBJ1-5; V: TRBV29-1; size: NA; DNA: TGCAGCATTAGTGCCGACCCCAATCAGCCCCAGCATTTT; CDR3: CSISADPNQPQHF
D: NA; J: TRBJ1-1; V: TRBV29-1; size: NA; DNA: TGCAGCGCTTTGGATAAGGGCCCCGCGAACACTGAAGCTTTCTTT; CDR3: CSALDKGPANTEAFF
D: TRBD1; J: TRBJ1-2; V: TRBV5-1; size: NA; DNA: TGCGCCAGCAGCGGTGACAGGGCGGATGGCTATGGCTACACCTTC; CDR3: CASSGDRADGYGYTF
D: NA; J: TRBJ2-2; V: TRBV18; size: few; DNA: TGTGCCAGCTCACCGCAAAGGGTCAGGACCGGGGAGCTGTTTTTT; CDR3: CASSPQRVRTGELFF
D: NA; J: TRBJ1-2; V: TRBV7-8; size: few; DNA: TGTGCCAGCAGCTCCTACAGGGCTGGGGGCTACACCTTC; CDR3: CASSSYRAGGYTF
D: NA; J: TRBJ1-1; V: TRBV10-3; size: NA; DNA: TGTGCCATCAGTGAGTCAACAAGAGAGAACACTGAAGCTTTCTTT; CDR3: CAISESTRENTEAFF
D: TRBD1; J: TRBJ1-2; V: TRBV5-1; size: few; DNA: TGCGCCAGCAGCTTGAGGGGAGGACAGGAATTAAACGGCTACACCTTC; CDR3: CASSLRGGQELNGYTF
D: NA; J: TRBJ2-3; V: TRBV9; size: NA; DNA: TGTGCCAGCAGCGTAACGGTCCAGTCCGGGGATACGCAGTATTTT; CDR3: CASSVTVQSGDTQYF
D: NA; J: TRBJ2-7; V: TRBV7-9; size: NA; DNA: TGTGCCAGCAGCGAGAGTCGCTCCTACGAGCAGTACTTC; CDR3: CASSESRSYEQYF
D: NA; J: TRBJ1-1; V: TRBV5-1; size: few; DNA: TGCGCCAGCAGCTTGGGACAGTTGACTGAAGCTTTCTTT; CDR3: CASSLGQLTEAFF
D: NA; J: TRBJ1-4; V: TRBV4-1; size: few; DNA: TGCGCCAGCAGCCAAGAACAGATTCCTCGCGAAAAACTGTTTTTT; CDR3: CASSQEQIPREKLFF
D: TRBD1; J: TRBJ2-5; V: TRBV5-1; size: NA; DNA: TGCGCCAGCAGTACAGGGGGCGGGGAGACCCAGTACTTC; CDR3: CASSTGGGETQYF
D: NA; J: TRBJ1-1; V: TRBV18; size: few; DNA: TGTGCCAGCTCACCACCCCAGTACACTGAAGCTTTCTTT; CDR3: CASSPPQYTEAFF
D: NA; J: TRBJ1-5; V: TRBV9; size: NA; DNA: TGTGCCAGCAGCGTAGGGCAGACCCCCAATCAGCCCCAGCATTTT; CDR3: CASSVGQTPNQPQHF
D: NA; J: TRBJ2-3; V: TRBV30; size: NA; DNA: TGTGCCTGGAGAAACACAGATACGCAGTATTTT; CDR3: CAWRNTDTQYF
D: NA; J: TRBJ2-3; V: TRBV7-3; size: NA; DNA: TGTGCCAGCAGCTTAATCCCAGGGTTGGGCACAGATACGCAGTATTTT; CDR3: CASSLIPGLGTDTQYF
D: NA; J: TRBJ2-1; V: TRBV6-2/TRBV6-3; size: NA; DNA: TGTGCCAGCAGGGAGGGGGCCTCCTACAATGAGCAGTTCTTC; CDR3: CASREGASYNEQFF
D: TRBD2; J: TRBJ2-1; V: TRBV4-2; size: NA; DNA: TGTGCCAGCAGCCATACGGGACTAGCGGCTATGCATGAGCAGTTCTTC; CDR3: CASSHTGLAAMHEQFF
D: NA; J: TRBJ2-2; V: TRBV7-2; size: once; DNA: TGTGCCAGCAGCCGCCGAATATCGCGGGACACCGGGGAGCTGTTTTTT; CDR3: CASSRRISRDTGELFF
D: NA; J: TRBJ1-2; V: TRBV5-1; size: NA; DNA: TGCGCCAGCAGCTTGGGTGGTCTCCTAACCTATGGCTACACCTTC; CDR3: CASSLGGLLTYGYTF
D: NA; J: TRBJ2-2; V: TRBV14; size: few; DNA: TGTGCCAGCAGCCGGTCATCCACCGGGGAGCTGTTTTTT; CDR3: CASSRSSTGELFF
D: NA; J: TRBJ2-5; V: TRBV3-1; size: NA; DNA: TGTGCCAGCAGCCAAGGAACCAGTTGGTCCCAGAGAGAGACCCAGTACTTC; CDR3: CASSQGTSWSQRETQYF
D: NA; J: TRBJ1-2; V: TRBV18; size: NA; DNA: TGTGCCAGCTCGACAGTCGGAGAGTATGGCTACACCTTC; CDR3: CASSTVGEYGYTF
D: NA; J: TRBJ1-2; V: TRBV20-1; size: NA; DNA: TGCAGTGCCCCTCCCCCAGGGAGAATGTTCGATGGCTACACCTTC; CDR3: CSAPPPGRMFDGYTF
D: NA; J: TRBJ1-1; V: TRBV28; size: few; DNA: TGTGCCAGCAGTTCCGGCCGTGAAGCTTTCTTT; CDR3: CASSSGREAFF
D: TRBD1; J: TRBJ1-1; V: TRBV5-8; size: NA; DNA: TGTGCCAGCAGCTCGGCAGGGGGCTGGGTATCTGAAGCTTTCTTT; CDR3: CASSSAGGWVSEAFF
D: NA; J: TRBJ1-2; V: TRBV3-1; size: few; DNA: TGTGCCAGCAGCCAAGTTGCAGGTTCGGGGTATGGCTACACCTTC; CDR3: CASSQVAGSGYGYTF
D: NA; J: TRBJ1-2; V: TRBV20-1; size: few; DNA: TGCAGTGCTAGGCAAAACTATGGCTACACCTTC; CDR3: CSARQNYGYTF
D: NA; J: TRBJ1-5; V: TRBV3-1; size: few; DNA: TGTGCCAGCAGCCAAGAAGGAGGGTCCCAGCATTTT; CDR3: CASSQEGGSQHF
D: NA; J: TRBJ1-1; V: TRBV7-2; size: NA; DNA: TGTGCCAGCAGCTTGGTTGCAGGGGAGGGCACTGAAGCTTTCTTT; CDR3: CASSLVAGEGTEAFF
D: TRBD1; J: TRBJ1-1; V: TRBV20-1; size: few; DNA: TGCAGTGCCCGGGGGACAGTGAACACTGAAGCTTTCTTT; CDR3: CSARGTVNTEAFF
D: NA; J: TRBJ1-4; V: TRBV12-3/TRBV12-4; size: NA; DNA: TGTGCCAGCACCCGAGGGGGGAGCGATGAAAAACTGTTTTTT; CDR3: CASTRGGSDEKLFF
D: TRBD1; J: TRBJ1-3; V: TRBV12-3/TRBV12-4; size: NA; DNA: TGTGCCAGCAGTTTGGGCAGGGGGCTTTTACCTGGAAACACCATATATTTT; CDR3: CASSLGRGLLPGNTIYF
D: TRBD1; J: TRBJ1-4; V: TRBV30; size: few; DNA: TGTGCCTGGAGTGTACGGACAGGGGTTATAGTCGGAGAAAAACTGTTTTTT; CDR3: CAWSVRTGVIVGEKLFF
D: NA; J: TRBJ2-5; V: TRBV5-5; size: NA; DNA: TGTGCCAGCAGCTTGGGAGCAGGGCGGAGGGAGACCCAGTACTTC; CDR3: CASSLGAGRRETQYF
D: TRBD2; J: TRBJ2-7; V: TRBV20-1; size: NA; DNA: TGCAGTGCTAGAGTCCCCCTACTAGCGTCTAGCGAGCAGTACTTC; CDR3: CSARVPLLASSEQYF
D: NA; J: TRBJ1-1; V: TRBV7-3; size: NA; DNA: TGTGCCAGCAGCTTAACGGCAACTACGCGGGAGAACACTGAAGCTTTCTTT; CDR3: CASSLTATTRENTEAFF
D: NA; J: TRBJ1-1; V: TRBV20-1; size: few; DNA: TGCAGTGCTAGAGTAGGGAACACTGAAGCTTTCTTT; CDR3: CSARVGNTEAFF
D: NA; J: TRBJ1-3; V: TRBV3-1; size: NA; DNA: TGTGCCAGCCAATGGACACTCACCTCCACCTCTGGAAACACCATATATTTT; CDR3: CASQWTLTSTSGNTIYF
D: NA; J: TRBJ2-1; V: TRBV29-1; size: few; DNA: TGCAGCCGCACCGGCAGTAACAATGAGCAGTTCTTC; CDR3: CSRTGSNNEQFF
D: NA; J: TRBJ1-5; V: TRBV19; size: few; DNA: TGTGCCAGTAAGAGGACTAGGGGGAAAAATCAGCCCCAGCATTTT; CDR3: CASKRTRGKNQPQHF
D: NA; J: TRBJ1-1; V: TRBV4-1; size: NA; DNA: TGCGCCAGCAGCCGACGGTACAGGGCCCATAAATTGAACACTGAAGCTTTCTTT; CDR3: CASSRRYRAHKLNTEAFF
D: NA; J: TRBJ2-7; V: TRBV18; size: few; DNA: TGTGCCAGCTCACCAGGCGGGACAGCTGGATACGAGCAGTACTTC; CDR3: CASSPGGTAGYEQYF
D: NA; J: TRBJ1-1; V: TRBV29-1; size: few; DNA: TGCAGCGCTGTCTTCCCTCTAGGGGGGACTGAAGCTTTCTTT; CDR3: CSAVFPLGGTEAFF
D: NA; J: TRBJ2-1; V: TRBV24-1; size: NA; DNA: TGTGCCACCAGTGATTTAAGGGAGGATGAGCAGTTCTTC; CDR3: CATSDLREDEQFF
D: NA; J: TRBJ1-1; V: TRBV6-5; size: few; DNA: TGTGCCAGCAGTTTTGATATGAACACTGAAGCTTTCTTT; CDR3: CASSFDMNTEAFF
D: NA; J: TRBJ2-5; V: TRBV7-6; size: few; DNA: TGTGCCAGCAGCTTATCCCCAACTCAAGAGACCCAGTACTTC; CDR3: CASSLSPTQETQYF
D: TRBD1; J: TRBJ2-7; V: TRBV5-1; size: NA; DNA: TGCGCCAGCAGCCCCCCTAGGGGACAGCCTATCGAGCAGTACTTC; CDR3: CASSPPRGQPIEQYF
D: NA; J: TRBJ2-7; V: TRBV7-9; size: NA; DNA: TGTGCCAGCAGCTTAGGTCATCTGGGCACCGAGCAGTACTTC; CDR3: CASSLGHLGTEQYF
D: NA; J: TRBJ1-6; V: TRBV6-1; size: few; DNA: TGTGCCAGCAGTGAAGAAGGGGGTAGTAATTCACCCCTCCACTTT; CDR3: CASSEEGGSNSPLHF
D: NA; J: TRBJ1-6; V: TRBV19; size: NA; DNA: TGTGCCAGTACCGACAGGAGCTCCTATAATTCACCCCTCCACTTT; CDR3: CASTDRSSYNSPLHF
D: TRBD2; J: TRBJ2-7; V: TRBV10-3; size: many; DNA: TGTGCCATCAGACTAACTAGCGGGGCTTCCTACGAGCAGTACTTC; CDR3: CAIRLTSGASYEQYF
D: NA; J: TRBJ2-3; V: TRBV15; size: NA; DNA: TGTGCCACCAGCAGAGATTGGGCTGGTGGATGGACAGATACGCAGTATTTT; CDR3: CATSRDWAGGWTDTQYF